This record looks at one T cell receptor (beta chain) sequence and its context. The sample originates from a study of technical replicates of blood from several donors. The CDR3 loop spans 16 amino acids. CDR1 and CDR2 from the germline V gene are SGHVS and FQNEAQ. Trimming took 1 base from V and 1 from J, leaving 10 bases between them. TCRdb's copy holds only in-frame clones and misses some; the assay was immunoSEQ multiplex PCR. The table lists 65,000 to 85,000 clones, roughly 96% of them singletons. This chain joins TRBV7-8 and TRBJ2-2, with D perhaps matching TRBD2 (5 bases). Material: T cells isolated from PBMCs. The clonotype comes from a human donor in good health. Here the CDR3 DNA reads TGTGCCAGCAGCTTAGTCTCCAGCGGGAACACCGGGGAGCTGTTTTTT. Translated: CASSLVSSGNTGELFF.